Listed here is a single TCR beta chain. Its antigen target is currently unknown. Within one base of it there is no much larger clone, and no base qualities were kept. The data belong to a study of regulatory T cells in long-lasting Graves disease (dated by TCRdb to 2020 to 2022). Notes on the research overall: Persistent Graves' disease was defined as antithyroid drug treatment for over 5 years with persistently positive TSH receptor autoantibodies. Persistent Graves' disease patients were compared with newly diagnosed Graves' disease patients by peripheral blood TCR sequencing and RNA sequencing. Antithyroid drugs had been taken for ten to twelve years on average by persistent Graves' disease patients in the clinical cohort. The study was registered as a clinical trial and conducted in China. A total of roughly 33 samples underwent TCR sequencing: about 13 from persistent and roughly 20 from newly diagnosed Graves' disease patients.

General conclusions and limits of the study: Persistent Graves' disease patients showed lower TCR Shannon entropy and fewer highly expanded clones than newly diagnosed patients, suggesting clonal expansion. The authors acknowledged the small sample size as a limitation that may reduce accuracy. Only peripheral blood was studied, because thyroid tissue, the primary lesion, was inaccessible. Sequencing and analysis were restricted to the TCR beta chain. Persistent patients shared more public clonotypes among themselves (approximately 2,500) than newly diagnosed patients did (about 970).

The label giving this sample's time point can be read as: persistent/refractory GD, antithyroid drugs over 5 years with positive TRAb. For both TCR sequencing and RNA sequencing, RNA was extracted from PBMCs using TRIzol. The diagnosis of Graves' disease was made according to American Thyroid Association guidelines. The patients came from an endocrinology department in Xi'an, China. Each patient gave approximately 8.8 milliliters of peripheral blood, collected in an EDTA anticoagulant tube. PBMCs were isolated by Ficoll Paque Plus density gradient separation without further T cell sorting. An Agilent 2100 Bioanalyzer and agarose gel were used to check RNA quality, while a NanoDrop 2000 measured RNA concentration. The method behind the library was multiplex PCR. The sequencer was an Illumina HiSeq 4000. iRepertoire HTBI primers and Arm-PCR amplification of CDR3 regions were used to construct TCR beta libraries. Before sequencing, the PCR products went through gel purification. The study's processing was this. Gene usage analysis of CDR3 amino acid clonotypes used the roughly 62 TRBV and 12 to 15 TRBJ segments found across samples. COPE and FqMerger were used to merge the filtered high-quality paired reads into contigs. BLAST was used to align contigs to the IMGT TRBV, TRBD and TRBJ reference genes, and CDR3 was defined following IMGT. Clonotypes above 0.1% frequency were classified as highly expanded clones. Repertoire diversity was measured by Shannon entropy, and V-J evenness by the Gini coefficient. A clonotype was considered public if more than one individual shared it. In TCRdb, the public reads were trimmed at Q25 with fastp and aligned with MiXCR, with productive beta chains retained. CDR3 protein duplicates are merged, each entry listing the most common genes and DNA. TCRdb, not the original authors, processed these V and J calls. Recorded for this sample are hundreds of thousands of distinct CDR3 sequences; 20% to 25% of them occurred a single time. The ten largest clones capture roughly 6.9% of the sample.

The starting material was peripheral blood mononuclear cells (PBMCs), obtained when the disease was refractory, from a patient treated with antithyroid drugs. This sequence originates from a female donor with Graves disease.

The CDR3 region has the sequence CASSLMGGPPDNEQFF. The nucleotides are TGTGCCAGCAGCTTAATGGGGGGCCCTCCGGACAATGAGCAGTTCTTC. This chain joins TRBV7-9 to TRBJ2-1; the D gene could be TRBD1 or TRBD2, each one agreeing over 6 bases. CDR1 and CDR2 (SEHNR, FQNEAQ) derive from the germline V gene (reference sequence). V is cut by 2 bases and J by 5 bases, and the space between the germline ends is 16 bases. Including the terminal cysteine and phenylalanine, the CDR3 comprises 16 residues. The sequence is cut down to CDR3 DNA, 48 bases in frame from base 1.